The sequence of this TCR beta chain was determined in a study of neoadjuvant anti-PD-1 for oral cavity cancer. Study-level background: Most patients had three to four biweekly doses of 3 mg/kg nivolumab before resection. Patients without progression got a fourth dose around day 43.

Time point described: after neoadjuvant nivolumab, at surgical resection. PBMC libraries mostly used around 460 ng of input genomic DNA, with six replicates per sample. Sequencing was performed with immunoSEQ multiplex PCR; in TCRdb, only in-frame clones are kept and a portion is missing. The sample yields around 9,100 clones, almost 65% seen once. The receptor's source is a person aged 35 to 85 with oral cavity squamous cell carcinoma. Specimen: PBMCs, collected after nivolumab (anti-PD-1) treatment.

This CDR3 is CSARGSPYEQYF. In DNA, the CDR3 is TGCAGCGCTCGAGGATCTCCCTACGAGCAGTACTTC. The chain uses TRBV29-1 and TRBJ2-7; D not certain. The CDR3 runs to 12 residues. The germline V gene has CDR1 SQVTM and CDR2 ANQGSEA. V was trimmed by 7 bases and J by 2 bases, leaving 12 bases between them.